The clone carrying this T cell receptor (beta chain) was counted between two and nine times. Its target is not known. Sequenced by immunoSEQ multiplex PCR; TCRdb stores in-frame clones only, minus some. The sample records 20,000 or so clones, just over 65% being singletons. These data originate in a study of CD4 T cells in relation to SARS-CoV-2 and coronaviruses. Whole-study findings and limits: In about 65% of donors, memory CD4+ clonotypes crossrecognized SARS-CoV-2 and at least one common cold coronavirus spike. Monoreactive clones expanded significantly more to SARS-CoV-2 than crossreactive clones did.

Germline-derived CDR1 and CDR2 are LNHDA and SQIVND (reference sequence). The CDR3 consists of 14 residues. V was pared by 5 bases and J by 0 bases, with 11 bases between. Unexposed donor CD4+ T cells date from about 2011-2018, before the COVID-19 pandemic. The cells were cultured for under 13 days before CD4+ T cells were isolated. As cell numbers allowed, unexposed-donor CD4+ T cells faced SARS-CoV-2 S/N and four cold-coronavirus spikes. Cultures held about 2 million PBMCs per well with roughly 10 IU/ml IL-2. V is TRBV19 and J is TRBJ2-7; D is perhaps TRBD1 (6 bases). The sequencing sample was made of CD4+ T cells from PBMCs, cultured in vitro. The receptor comes from a human donor in good health. The CDR3 here is CASSQQDSSYEQYF. CDR3 bases: TGTGCCAGTAGTCAACAGGACAGCTCCTACGAGCAGTACTTC.